The TCR beta chain under discussion was sequenced for a study of Ad26.COV2.S vaccination and SARS-CoV-2 variants. Here immunoSEQ multiplex PCR was the method, and the copy in TCRdb shows in-frame clones only, minus some. In the table there are 350,000 to 500,000 clones, over 75% of which are singletons. As for treatment: roughly 19 received Ad26.COV2.S at low or high dose, single or two shots; five or six received placebo; per-sample allocation not given. Samples analyzed were those drawn on day 63 after the first vaccine or placebo injection. Sequencing used peripheral blood, obtained in a trial of Ad26.COV2.S vaccine versus placebo. This TCR was recovered from a person between 18 and 60 years old who received the Ad26.COV2.S COVID-19 vaccine or a placebo.

For the CDR3, the DNA is TGTGCCAGCAGCTTAGCATCCGTGGCAGACAATGAGCAGTTCTTC. Its protein is CASSLASVADNEQFF. The rearrangement uses TRBV11-3 and TRBJ2-1; D gene unclear. The V end was cut by 1 base, the J end by 5 bases, with 12 bases between. CDR1 is SGHNT and CDR2 is YENEEA in the germline V gene. The CDR3 runs to 15 residues. Full variable domain (remainder filled in from reference TRBV11-3 and TRBJ2-1): EAGVVQSPRYKIIEKKQPVAFWCNPISGHNTLYWYLQNLGQGPELLIRYENEEAVDDSQLPKDRFSAERLKGVDSTLKIQPAELGDSAVYLCASSLASVADNEQFFGPGTRLTVL.